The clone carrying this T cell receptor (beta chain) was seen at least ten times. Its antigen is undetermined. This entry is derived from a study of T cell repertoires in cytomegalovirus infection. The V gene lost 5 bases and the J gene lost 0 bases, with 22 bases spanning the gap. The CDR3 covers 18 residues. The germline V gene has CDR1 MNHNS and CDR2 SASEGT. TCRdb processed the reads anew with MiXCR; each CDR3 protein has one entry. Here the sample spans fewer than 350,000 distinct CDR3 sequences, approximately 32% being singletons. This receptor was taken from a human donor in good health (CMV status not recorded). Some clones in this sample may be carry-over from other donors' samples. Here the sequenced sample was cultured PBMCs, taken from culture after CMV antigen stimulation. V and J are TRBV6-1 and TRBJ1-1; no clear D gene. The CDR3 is CASSHNLWEATMNTEAFF. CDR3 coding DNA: TGTGCCAGCAGTCACAACCTTTGGGAAGCAACGATGAACACTGAAGCTTTCTTT.